Below, 30 T cell receptor beta chains from the same sample are listed, as sequenced in a study of shared clonotypes between healthy human individuals. Libraries were prepared by immunoSEQ multiplex PCR; TCRdb keeps only in-frame clonotypes and omits some of them. The table shows approximately 1,500,000 clones, with 95% to 99% occurring only once. Source material: naive CD4+ T cells sorted from blood. Regarding subset: CD45RA+ positively selected. These receptors were taken from a man in his thirties or forties in good health.

The chain has TRBV27 and TRBJ1-1; D not resolved. Germline lookup yields CDR1 MNHEY and CDR2 SMNVEV (reference sequence). The CDR3 sequence is 15 residues long. With 0 bases removed from V and 6 bases from J, the gap between germline ends came to 14 bases. CDR3 residues: CASSLSWAGRAEAFF. CDR3 DNA sequence: TGTGCCAGCAGTTTATCCTGGGCGGGAAGGGCTGAAGCTTTCTTT.

The gene calls are TRBV21-1 and TRBJ2-1; the table's TRBD1 call for D was not verified on the DNA. TRBV21-1 is flagged as a pseudogene. This CDR3 region has 18 residues. This CDR3 is CASSKERHGRASYNEQFF. CDR3 nucleotides: TGTGCCAGCAGCAAAGAAAGGCATGGGCGAGCCTCCTACAATGAGCAGTTCTTC.

This chain links TRBV27 with TRBJ2-7, with TRBD1 matching over 8 bases. CDR3 length: 16 residues. Per germline, CDR1 MNHEY and CDR2 SMNVEV (reference sequence). V lost 5 bases and J lost 2; bases outside the gene matches: 11. Here the CDR3 DNA reads TGTGCCAGCAGTCGCTCGGTCCCGGGACAGGCCTACGAGCAGTACTTC. The encoded protein is CASSRSVPGQAYEQYF.

The rearrangement links TRBV27 to TRBJ2-3; D uncertain. Germline assignment: CDR1 MNHEY and CDR2 SMNVEV (reference sequence). CDR3 size: 15 residues. V was shortened by 3 bases and J by 2 bases, with 12 bases between the two germline ends. The CDR3 sequence: CASSLISDYTDTQYF. DNA for the CDR3: TGTGCCAGCAGTTTGATCTCTGATTACACAGATACGCAGTATTTT.

The rearrangement links TRBV25-1 to TRBJ1-5, with a possible D match to TRBD1 (6 bases). The germline V gene has CDR1 MGHDK and CDR2 SYGVNS. This CDR3 is 15 amino acids long. The ends were cut back, 2 bases at V and 3 bases at J, with 11 bases in the middle. CDR3 sequence: CASSEGRGHNQPQHF. DNA of the CDR3: TGTGCCAGCAGTGAAGGAAGGGGACACAATCAGCCCCAGCATTTT.

The chain combines TRBV28 with TRBJ1-2; D remains unclear. The CDR3 sequence is 12 residues long. Germline CDR1 is MDHEN and CDR2 is SYDVKM. V lost 3 bases and J lost 4, with 6 bases in between. CDR3 residues: CASSLVLYGYTF. As DNA, the CDR3 is TGTGCCAGCAGTTTGGTCCTCTATGGCTACACCTTC.

The chain couples TRBV11-3 to TRBJ2-1; the D gene is possibly TRBD2 (5 bases). This CDR3 comprises 15 residues. V was cut by 6 bases and J by 7 bases, with 19 bases left in between. CDR1 and CDR2 from the germline V gene are SGHNT and YENEEA. CDR3 in amino acids: CASSLNRDGENEQFF. CDR3 nucleotide sequence: TGTGCCAGCAGTCTAAATCGTGATGGGGAGAATGAGCAGTTCTTC.

V is TRBV11-2 and J is TRBJ2-7; TRBD2 is a possible D gene (6 bases). The germline V gene encodes CDR1 SGHAT and CDR2 FQNNGV. The CDR3 contains 14 residues. The V and J ends lost 0 bases and 0 bases respectively, with 6 bases between them. CDR3 nucleotide sequence: TGTGCCAGCAGCTTAGAGGGGGGCTCCTACGAGCAGTACTTC. As protein: CASSLEGGSYEQYF.

The chain combines TRBV6-4 with TRBJ1-5; D is ambiguous. The CDR3 runs 13 residues. Per the germline V gene, CDR1 is MRHNA and CDR2 is SNTAGT. Trimming took 6 bases from V and 3 from J, leaving 9 bases between them. This CDR3 is CASSKGHNQPQHF. DNA of the CDR3: TGTGCCAGCAGCAAAGGGCACAATCAGCCCCAGCATTTT.

In this sample, this clone turned up once. The J gene is TRBJ2-7, the V gene TRBV6-5; 12 bases agree with TRBD2. The length of the CDR3 is 15 residues. Germline V gene lookup returns CDR1 MNHEY and CDR2 SVGAGI. V trimming: 5 bases; J trimming: 3 bases; junction bases outside the gene matches: 5. In DNA form, the CDR3 reads TGTGCCAGCAGTCGGAGACTAGCGGGAGACTACGAGCAGTACTTC. This gives the protein CASSRRLAGDYEQYF.

The V gene is TRBV10-2, the J gene TRBJ1-1; TRBD1 might be the D (5 bases). CDR3 size: 15 residues. Germline V gene lookup returns CDR1 WSHSY and CDR2 SAAADI. Trimming stripped 7 bases from V and 3 bases from J, with 18 bases between. For the CDR3, the DNA is TGCGCCAGCACTTGGACCTCCGGGGGGGACACTGAAGCTTTCTTT. Its protein product is CASTWTSGGDTEAFF.

V and J are TRBV25-1 and TRBJ1-5; TRBD1 is a possible D gene (6 bases). Trimming removed 6 bases at V and 7 bases at J, with 19 bases between. The germline gives CDR1 MGHDK, CDR2 SYGVNS. The length of the CDR3 is 15 residues. The CDR3 region is CASRPGHGAGQPQHF. The CDR3 DNA follows: TGTGCCAGCAGACCGGGACACGGTGCGGGACAGCCCCAGCATTTT.

The genes are TRBV7-9 and TRBJ2-3; a possible D gene is TRBD1 (6 bases). V gave up 3 bases and J gave up 5 bases, with 21 bases separating them. CDR1 and CDR2 from the germline V gene are SEHNR and FQNEAQ (reference sequence). The length of the CDR3 is 17 residues. The CDR3 loop reads CASSFQWARTAQDTQYF. The CDR3 DNA follows: TGTGCCAGCAGCTTCCAATGGGCGCGGACAGCACAAGATACGCAGTATTTT.

The chain links TRBV7-2 to TRBJ2-7; D gene ambiguous. CDR1 and CDR2 (germline): SGHTA, FQGNSA. The V and J ends lost 3 bases and 6 bases respectively, with 12 bases between them. The CDR3 loop spans 13 amino acids. CDR3 protein: CASSFSPAFEQYF. The CDR3 coding sequence is TGTGCCAGCAGCTTTTCCCCGGCGTTCGAGCAGTACTTC.

Here the CDR3 reads CASSLVSSGAALGNTIYF. The CDR3 DNA sequence: TGTGCCAGCAGCTTAGTGTCCTCAGGGGCGGCCTTAGGAAACACCATATATTTT. The V and J genes are TRBV7-2 and TRBJ1-3, with a possible D match to TRBD1 (6 bases). The V end lost 1 base, the J end lost 4 bases, and 20 bases lay between the germline ends. CDR1 and CDR2 (germline): SGHTA, FQGNSA. The CDR3 has 18 residues.

The chain combines TRBV19 with TRBJ2-2, with D perhaps matching TRBD2 (5 bases). In germline, CDR1 is LNHDA, CDR2 SQIVND (reference sequence). Trimming shortened V by 0 bases and J by 4 bases, and 6 bases separated the two germline ends. This CDR3 contains 14 residues. Here the CDR3 DNA reads TGTGCCAGTAGTATAGAGGGAGTCACCGGGGAGCTGTTTTTT. It translates to CASSIEGVTGELFF.

The chain is built from TRBV2 and TRBJ2-1, with 13 bases fitting TRBD2. V dropped 4 bases and J dropped 0; count of bases not matched to a gene: 15. CDR1 is SNHLY, CDR2 FYNNEI, per germline. The CDR3 totals 21 residues. The CDR3, as DNA: TGTGCCAGCAGTGGGTACTCCGGACTAGCGGGAGCCCAGAGCTCCTACAATGAGCAGTTCTTC. This gives the protein CASSGYSGLAGAQSSYNEQFF. Supplemented by reference TRBV2 and TRBJ2-1, the full variable domain reads EPEVTQTPSHQVTQMGQEVILRCVPISNHLYFYWYRQILGQKVEFLVSFYNNEISEKSEIFDDQFSVERPDGSNFTLKIRSTKLEDSAMYFCASSGYSGLAGAQSSYNEQFFGPGTRLTVL.

The chain links TRBV13 to TRBJ2-7; D uncertain. CDR1 is PRHDT and CDR2 is FYEKMQ in the germline V gene (reference sequence). The CDR3 sequence is 8 residues long. The CDR3 loop reads CASSLGVV. CDR3 DNA sequence: TGTGCCAGCAGCTTAGGTGTGGTC.

The chain employs TRBV7-8 and TRBJ1-2, with D hard to call. CDR3 length: 12 residues. Trimming removed 4 bases at V and 7 bases at J, with 10 bases between. Germline V CDR1 and CDR2: SGHVS, FQNEAQ. CDR3 in amino acids: CASSSHHSGYTF. The CDR3, as DNA: TGTGCCAGCAGCTCCCACCACAGTGGCTACACCTTC.

The V gene is TRBV11-3, the J gene TRBJ2-7; D gene ambiguous. Trimming pared 3 bases from V and 2 bases from J, leaving 8 bases between. This CDR3 is 13 amino acids long. Germline V lookup: CDR1 SGHNT, CDR2 YENEEA. The CDR3 nucleotides are TGTGCCAGCAGCTTGGGGATGCCCTACGAGCAGTACTTC. Its translation is CASSLGMPYEQYF.

The chain recombines TRBV7-9 with TRBJ2-7; D gene ambiguous. Between the trimmed V and J ends, which lost 3 bases and 7 bases, there was a span of 16 bases. The V gene's germline CDR1 is SEHNR and CDR2 FQNEAQ (reference sequence). The CDR3 is made up of 14 amino acids. Written as DNA, the CDR3 is TGTGCCAGCAGCTTGCCTAGTGCCTTGGGGGAGCAGTACTTC. Amino acids: CASSLPSALGEQYF.

The chain has TRBV7-2 and TRBJ2-1; D ambiguous. V lost 5 bases to trimming and J lost 4 bases, with 9 bases between them. The CDR3 loop spans 13 amino acids. CDR1 is SGHTA and CDR2 is FQGNSA in the germline V gene. The CDR3 nucleotides are TGTGCCAGCAGCAATACTCGTTACAATGAGCAGTTCTTC. Protein: CASSNTRYNEQFF.

This chain joins TRBV30 and TRBJ1-5; D may be TRBD1 (6 bases). Germline lookup yields CDR1 GTSNPN and CDR2 SVGIG (reference sequence). The CDR3 covers 13 residues. Deletions cut 5 bases from V and 3 bases from J, with 11 bases between. In DNA, the CDR3 is TGTGCCTGGGCAGGGGATTCCAATCAGCCCCAGCATTTT. It specifies CAWAGDSNQPQHF.

This chain links TRBV7-2 with TRBJ2-7, with 9 bases that match TRBD2. J lost 3 bases, V lost 5 bases, and 14 bases had no gene match. This CDR3 is 17 amino acids long. Germline lookup yields CDR1 SGHTA and CDR2 FQGNSA. The CDR3 region has the DNA TGTGCCAGCAGCCGGGTCCATAGCGGGAGTCACTTCTACGAGCAGTACTTC. Encoded protein: CASSRVHSGSHFYEQYF. The full variable domain, completed using reference TRBV7-2 and TRBJ2-7, is GAGVSQSPSNKVTEKGKDVELRCDPISGHTALYWYRQSLGQGLEFLIYFQGNSAPDKSGLPSDRFSAERTGGSVSTLTIQRTQQEDSAVYLCASSRVHSGSHFYEQYFGPGTRLTVT.

This clone occurred once. The chain uses TRBV5-1 and TRBJ2-1, with a weak D call TRBD2 (6 bases). The germline V and J ends were trimmed by 0 bases and 3 bases, with 16 bases remaining between them. The CDR3 is made up of 17 amino acids. The germline gives CDR1 SGHRS, CDR2 YFSETQ. The CDR3 protein is CASSLGRLVPIYNEQFF. The CDR3 DNA sequence: TGCGCCAGCAGCTTGGGCCGACTAGTCCCAATCTACAATGAGCAGTTCTTC.

The chain employs TRBV7-2 and TRBJ2-1; 12 bases fit TRBD1. The V gene end was trimmed by 5 bases and the J gene end by 2 bases; junction bases not matched to a gene: 7. CDR3 length: 17 residues. Germline lookup yields CDR1 SGHTA and CDR2 FQGNSA. The chain's CDR3 is CASSVRDRGHTYNEQFF. The CDR3 DNA follows: TGTGCCAGCAGCGTCCGGGACAGGGGGCATACCTACAATGAGCAGTTCTTC.

The chain carries TRBV27 and TRBJ2-5; D is ambiguous. V lost 2 bases and J lost 5, with 9 bases in between. CDR1 is MNHEY and CDR2 is SMNVEV in the germline V gene (reference sequence). The CDR3 contains 13 residues. The CDR3 sequence is CASSLRSRETQYF. For the CDR3, the DNA is TGTGCCAGCAGTTTACGCAGCAGGGAGACCCAGTACTTC.

The rearrangement uses TRBV30 and TRBJ2-3; TRBD1 might be the D (6 bases). CDR1 and CDR2 (germline): GTSNPN, SVGIG (reference sequence). The CDR3 is 14 amino acids. The V and J ends lost 3 bases and 3 bases respectively, with 13 bases between them. The CDR3: CAWRQGQWTDTQYF. DNA of the CDR3: TGTGCCTGGAGACAGGGCCAGTGGACAGATACGCAGTATTTT.

V usage is TRBV27 and J usage is TRBJ1-5; no definite D call. Trimming cost V 5 bases and J 1 base, with 6 bases left between them. Germline-derived CDR1 and CDR2 are MNHEY and SMNVEV (reference sequence). This CDR3 has 13 residues. CDR3 bases: TGTGCCAGCAGTCGGGCGAGCAATCAGCCCCAGCATTTT. Translating it yields CASSRASNQPQHF.

This clone is a singleton in its sample. J is TRBJ2-2 and V is TRBV28; D uncertain. Germline V gene sequence: CDR1 MDHEN, CDR2 SYDVKM. Trimming took 10 bases from V and 0 from J, leaving 6 bases between them. CDR3 size: 12 residues. The CDR3 is CATSSNTGELFF. The DNA of the CDR3 is TGTGCCACCTCCTCGAACACCGGGGAGCTGTTTTTT. Full variable domain (missing parts from reference TRBV28 and TRBJ2-2): DVKVTQSSRYLVKRTGEKVFLECVQDMDHENMFWYRQDPGLGLRLIYFSYDVKMKEKGDIPEGYSVSREKKERFSLILESASTNQTSMYLCATSSNTGELFFGEGSRLTVL.